This is a list of T cell receptor beta chains from one sample in a study of T-cell reconstitution after alpha-beta-depleted transplantation in children. TCRdb analysed the PCR reads with MiXCR anew, one entry per CDR3 protein. The sample consists of some 440,000 distinct CDR3 sequences, 15% to 20% of them appearing once. The material was PBMCs, mostly from graft donor cells, obtained 360 days after TCRalphabeta/CD19-depleted stem cell transplant. These receptors all stem from a boy under two years old who had a stem cell transplant for Wiskott-Aldrich syndrome, so the T cells may come from the graft donor. CDR3s include the opening cysteine and the closing phenylalanine or tryptophan. The order of the fields is J gene, CDR3 length, V gene, clone size, D gene, CDR3 DNA, CDR3 protein. The D gene is left open where the match is weak. Clone size appears in some rows only: once, few, many, or a class for an expanded clone.

j_call: TRBJ2-2
cdr3_length: 14
v_call: TRBV24-1
clone_size: -
d_call: -
cdr3_nt: TGTGCCACCAATGGAGCCGGGGAAACCGGGGAGCTGTTTTTT
cdr3_aa: CATNGAGETGELFF

j_call: TRBJ2-7
cdr3_length: 13
v_call: TRBV2
clone_size: few
d_call: TRBD1
cdr3_nt: TGTGCCAGCCAGGGACAGGCGGGGTACGAGCAGTACTTC
cdr3_aa: CASQGQAGYEQYF

j_call: TRBJ2-5
cdr3_length: 15
v_call: TRBV29-1
clone_size: few
d_call: -
cdr3_nt: TGCAGCGTTGAACCTGGACCGGGGGCCCAAGAGACCCAGTACTTC
cdr3_aa: CSVEPGPGAQETQYF

j_call: TRBJ2-3
cdr3_length: 16
v_call: TRBV29-1
clone_size: -
d_call: -
cdr3_nt: TGCAGCGTTGCCGACCGGTGGGGGGCCCTCACAGATACGCAGTATTTT
cdr3_aa: CSVADRWGALTDTQYF

j_call: TRBJ2-2
cdr3_length: 14
v_call: TRBV10-3
clone_size: few
d_call: -
cdr3_nt: TGTGCCATCAGTGTTGGAGTGAACACCGGGGAGCTGTTTTTT
cdr3_aa: CAISVGVNTGELFF

j_call: TRBJ2-4
cdr3_length: 16
v_call: TRBV24-1
clone_size: -
d_call: -
cdr3_nt: TGTGCCACCAGTGAATCAGACAGGAAAGATGGGAACATTCAGTACTTC
cdr3_aa: CATSESDRKDGNIQYF

j_call: TRBJ2-1
cdr3_length: 13
v_call: TRBV12-3/TRBV12-4
clone_size: -
d_call: TRBD1
cdr3_nt: TGTGCCAGCAGAGGGACCGGGACAGGTCAAAGGGTCTTC
cdr3_aa: CASRGTGTGQRVF

j_call: TRBJ2-1
cdr3_length: 15
v_call: TRBV7-8
clone_size: -
d_call: TRBD2
cdr3_nt: TGTGCCAGCAGCTTCCAGCGGGAGAGGGGCAATGAGCAGTTCTTC
cdr3_aa: CASSFQRERGNEQFF

j_call: TRBJ2-1
cdr3_length: 15
v_call: TRBV4-3
clone_size: -
d_call: -
cdr3_nt: TGCGCCAGCAGCCAAGATGGGCCTCTAAACAATGAGCAGTTCTTC
cdr3_aa: CASSQDGPLNNEQFF

j_call: TRBJ1-2
cdr3_length: 11
v_call: TRBV12-3/TRBV12-4
clone_size: few
d_call: -
cdr3_nt: TGTGCGACCAGCATGCGTTACGGCTACACCTTC
cdr3_aa: CATSMRYGYTF

j_call: TRBJ2-2
cdr3_length: 16
v_call: TRBV2
clone_size: -
d_call: TRBD2
cdr3_nt: TGTGCCAGCAAAACATACGGGAGGGCCAACACCGGGGAGCTGTTTTTT
cdr3_aa: CASKTYGRANTGELFF

j_call: TRBJ2-3
cdr3_length: 14
v_call: TRBV7-9
clone_size: few
d_call: -
cdr3_nt: TGTGCCAGCAGCTCAGGGTTTCACACAGAAACGCAGTATTTT
cdr3_aa: CASSSGFHTETQYF

j_call: TRBJ2-7
cdr3_length: 14
v_call: TRBV5-1
clone_size: few
d_call: TRBD2
cdr3_nt: TGCGCCAGCAGCAAACTAGCGGGAGCTGGCGAGCAGTACTTC
cdr3_aa: CASSKLAGAGEQYF

j_call: TRBJ2-7
cdr3_length: 14
v_call: TRBV9
clone_size: few
d_call: -
cdr3_nt: TGTGCCAGCAGCGTAGGAATCGGGAGTTACGAGCAGTACTTC
cdr3_aa: CASSVGIGSYEQYF

j_call: TRBJ2-7
cdr3_length: 16
v_call: TRBV15
clone_size: few
d_call: -
cdr3_nt: TGTGCCACCAGCAGAGATTACGGGGAACCTACCTACGAGCAGTACTTC
cdr3_aa: CATSRDYGEPTYEQYF

j_call: TRBJ2-3
cdr3_length: 13
v_call: TRBV12-3/TRBV12-4
clone_size: -
d_call: TRBD1
cdr3_nt: TGTGCCAGCAGGGACAGGTTCACAGATACGCAGTATTTT
cdr3_aa: CASRDRFTDTQYF

j_call: TRBJ2-1
cdr3_length: 15
v_call: TRBV20-1
clone_size: few
d_call: TRBD2
cdr3_nt: TGCAGTGCTAGTTTGGGACTAGCGGTAGGCAATGAGCAGTTCTTC
cdr3_aa: CSASLGLAVGNEQFF

j_call: TRBJ2-4
cdr3_length: 13
v_call: TRBV29-1
clone_size: -
d_call: TRBD1
cdr3_nt: TGCAGCGTTGAAAGGGGGACAGACGACATTCAGTACTTC
cdr3_aa: CSVERGTDDIQYF

j_call: TRBJ2-1
cdr3_length: 15
v_call: TRBV5-1
clone_size: -
d_call: -
cdr3_nt: TGCGCCAGCATGCAGGGGGGCAAAAGTTGGTATGAGCAGTTCTTC
cdr3_aa: CASMQGGKSWYEQFF

j_call: TRBJ2-3
cdr3_length: 16
v_call: TRBV5-1
clone_size: few
d_call: TRBD2
cdr3_nt: TGCGCCAGCAAGACCCTACTAGCGGGCGGCACAGATACGCAGTATTTT
cdr3_aa: CASKTLLAGGTDTQYF

j_call: TRBJ1-2
cdr3_length: 16
v_call: TRBV5-1
clone_size: few
d_call: -
cdr3_nt: TGCGCCAGCAGCTTTGGGGTAGTCACCACGCCTTATGGCTACACCTTC
cdr3_aa: CASSFGVVTTPYGYTF

j_call: TRBJ2-2
cdr3_length: 16
v_call: TRBV6-5
clone_size: few
d_call: TRBD1
cdr3_nt: TGTGCCAGCAGTCCTCATGGGACAGGGTACACCGGGGAGCTGTTTTTT
cdr3_aa: CASSPHGTGYTGELFF

j_call: TRBJ2-4
cdr3_length: 18
v_call: TRBV4-1
clone_size: few
d_call: TRBD2
cdr3_nt: TGCGCCAGCAGACCGACTAGCGGGAGGGAAGGAGCCAAAAACATTCAGTACTTC
cdr3_aa: CASRPTSGREGAKNIQYF

j_call: TRBJ2-1
cdr3_length: 14
v_call: TRBV7-2
clone_size: few
d_call: TRBD1
cdr3_nt: TGTGCCAGCAGCTCTCGACAGGGCTACAATGAGCAGTTCTTC
cdr3_aa: CASSSRQGYNEQFF

j_call: TRBJ1-1
cdr3_length: 14
v_call: TRBV5-1
clone_size: -
d_call: -
cdr3_nt: TGCGCCAGCAGAGTGACAGCGGTGGACACTGAAGCTTTCTTT
cdr3_aa: CASRVTAVDTEAFF

j_call: TRBJ2-7
cdr3_length: 15
v_call: TRBV19
clone_size: few
d_call: -
cdr3_nt: TGTGCCAGTAGTATTGGTGGGAGTGTTTTCTACGAGCAGTACTTC
cdr3_aa: CASSIGGSVFYEQYF

j_call: TRBJ2-7
cdr3_length: 16
v_call: TRBV7-8
clone_size: few
d_call: -
cdr3_nt: TGTGCCAGCAGCTTCTTCGGCGGGACGAGCTCCTACGAGCAGTACTTC
cdr3_aa: CASSFFGGTSSYEQYF

j_call: TRBJ2-2
cdr3_length: 16
v_call: TRBV12-3/TRBV12-4
clone_size: -
d_call: TRBD1
cdr3_nt: TGTGCCAGCAGCCCCATAGGGACAGTGAACACCGGGGAGCTGTTTTTT
cdr3_aa: CASSPIGTVNTGELFF

j_call: TRBJ1-6
cdr3_length: 14
v_call: TRBV27
clone_size: many
d_call: -
cdr3_nt: TGTGCCAGCAGACCCCTAGGGACTAATTCACCCCTCCACTTT
cdr3_aa: CASRPLGTNSPLHF

j_call: TRBJ1-1
cdr3_length: 14
v_call: TRBV4-1
clone_size: few
d_call: -
cdr3_nt: TGCGCCAGCAGCCAAGATTGGTGGGGGTTTGAAGCTTTCTTT
cdr3_aa: CASSQDWWGFEAFF

j_call: TRBJ1-4
cdr3_length: 14
v_call: TRBV4-3
clone_size: few
d_call: -
cdr3_nt: TGCGCCAGCAGCTCAAAGCGAGCCGGCGGAAAACTGTTTTTT
cdr3_aa: CASSSKRAGGKLFF

j_call: TRBJ2-2
cdr3_length: 13
v_call: TRBV29-1
clone_size: few
d_call: -
cdr3_nt: TGCAGCGTTGGCCATTCGAACACCGGGGAGCTGTTTTTT
cdr3_aa: CSVGHSNTGELFF

j_call: TRBJ1-2
cdr3_length: 12
v_call: TRBV29-1
clone_size: -
d_call: TRBD1
cdr3_nt: TGCAGCGTCACGACAGGGAGCTATGGCTACACCTTC
cdr3_aa: CSVTTGSYGYTF

j_call: TRBJ1-1
cdr3_length: 14
v_call: TRBV7-9
clone_size: few
d_call: TRBD1
cdr3_nt: TGTGCCAGCAGCTTTGACAGGGGGTACACTGAAGCTTTCTTT
cdr3_aa: CASSFDRGYTEAFF

j_call: TRBJ2-5
cdr3_length: 16
v_call: TRBV5-1
clone_size: -
d_call: TRBD2
cdr3_nt: TGCGCCAGCAGCTACCGACTAGCGGGCACACAAGAGACCCAGTACTTC
cdr3_aa: CASSYRLAGTQETQYF

j_call: TRBJ2-5
cdr3_length: 13
v_call: TRBV5-6
clone_size: -
d_call: -
cdr3_nt: TGTGCCAGCAGCTACCCACCATGGGAGACCCAGTACTTC
cdr3_aa: CASSYPPWETQYF

j_call: TRBJ1-1
cdr3_length: 16
v_call: TRBV12-3/TRBV12-4
clone_size: few
d_call: -
cdr3_nt: TGTGCCAGCAGTTTGTTCTTGGCAGGACAGAACACTGAAGCTTTCTTT
cdr3_aa: CASSLFLAGQNTEAFF

j_call: TRBJ1-1
cdr3_length: 16
v_call: TRBV2
clone_size: few
d_call: TRBD1
cdr3_nt: TGTGCCAGCAAGATTTCAAACACGAGACAGGGCTTTGAAGCTTTCTTT
cdr3_aa: CASKISNTRQGFEAFF

j_call: TRBJ1-1
cdr3_length: 13
v_call: TRBV10-3
clone_size: -
d_call: -
cdr3_nt: TGTGCCATTGCCAGGGAGGTGAACACTGAAGCTTTCTTT
cdr3_aa: CAIAREVNTEAFF

j_call: TRBJ2-1
cdr3_length: 17
v_call: TRBV12-3/TRBV12-4
clone_size: few
d_call: TRBD2
cdr3_nt: TGTGCCAGCAGTCCATTATTACTAGCGGGAGGGGTGAATGAGCAGTTCTTC
cdr3_aa: CASSPLLLAGGVNEQFF

j_call: TRBJ2-7
cdr3_length: 16
v_call: TRBV7-9
clone_size: -
d_call: -
cdr3_nt: TGTGCCAGCAGCCCCCAGTTTGCTAGCGTGATCCACGAGCAGTACTTC
cdr3_aa: CASSPQFASVIHEQYF